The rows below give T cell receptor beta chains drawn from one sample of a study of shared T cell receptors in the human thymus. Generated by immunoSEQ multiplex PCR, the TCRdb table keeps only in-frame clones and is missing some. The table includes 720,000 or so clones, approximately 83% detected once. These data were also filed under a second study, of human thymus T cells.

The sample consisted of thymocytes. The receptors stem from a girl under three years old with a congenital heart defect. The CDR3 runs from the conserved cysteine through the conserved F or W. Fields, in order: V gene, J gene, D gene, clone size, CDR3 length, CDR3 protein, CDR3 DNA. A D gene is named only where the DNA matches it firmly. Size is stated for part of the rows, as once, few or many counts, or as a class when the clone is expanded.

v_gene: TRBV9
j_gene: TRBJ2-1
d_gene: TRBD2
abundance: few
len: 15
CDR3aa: CASSVDLAGPNEQFF
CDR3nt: TGTGCCAGCAGCGTAGACCTAGCGGGGCCCAATGAGCAGTTCTTC

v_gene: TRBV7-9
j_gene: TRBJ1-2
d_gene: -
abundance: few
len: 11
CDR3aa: CASSSGEGYTF
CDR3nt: TGTGCCAGCAGCTCAGGGGAAGGCTACACCTTC

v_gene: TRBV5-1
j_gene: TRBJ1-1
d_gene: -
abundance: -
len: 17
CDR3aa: CASSRGYGLGACSEAFF
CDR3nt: TGCGCCAGCAGCCGCGGATATGGTTTGGGGGCATGTAGTGAAGCTTTCTTT

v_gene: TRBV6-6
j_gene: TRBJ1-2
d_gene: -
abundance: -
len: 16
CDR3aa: CASSAQGLGSNYGYTF
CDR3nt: TGTGCCAGCAGTGCACAGGGTTTGGGGTCTAACTATGGCTACACCTTC

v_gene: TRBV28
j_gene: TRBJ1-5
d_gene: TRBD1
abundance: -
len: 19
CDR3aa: CASREPGQGAPYSNQPQHF
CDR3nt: TGTGCCAGCAGGGAACCGGGACAGGGGGCCCCGTATAGCAATCAGCCCCAGCATTTT

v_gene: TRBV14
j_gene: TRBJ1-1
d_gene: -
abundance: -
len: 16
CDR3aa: CASSLKQRRPGNEAFF
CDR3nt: TGTGCCAGCAGCCTCAAGCAGAGAAGGCCAGGGAACGAGGCTTTCTTT

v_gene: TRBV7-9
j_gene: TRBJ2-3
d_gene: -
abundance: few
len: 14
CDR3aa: CASSEDILTDTQYF
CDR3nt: TGTGCCAGCAGCGAGGACATCCTCACAGATACGCAGTATTTT

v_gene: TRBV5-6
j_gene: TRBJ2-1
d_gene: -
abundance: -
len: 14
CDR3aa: CASSLRQQDNEQFF
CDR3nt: TGTGCCAGCAGCTTGCGTCAGCAGGATAATGAGCAGTTCTTC

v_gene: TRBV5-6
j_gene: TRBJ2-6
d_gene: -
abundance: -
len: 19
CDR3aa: CASSLNRELYGRGANVLTF
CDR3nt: TGTGCCAGCAGCCTTAACAGGGAACTCTACGGGCGTGGGGCCAACGTCCTGACTTTC

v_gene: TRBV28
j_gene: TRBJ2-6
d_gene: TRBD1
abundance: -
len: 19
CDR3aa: CASSPIGQGAHSGANVLTF
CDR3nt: TGTGCCAGCAGCCCTATCGGACAGGGGGCTCACTCTGGGGCCAACGTCCTGACTTTC